The sequence of this T cell receptor (beta chain) was determined in a study of blood T cell repertoires in COVID-19. Across the whole study: The study drew acute and convalescent COVID-19 samples from the United States, Italy and Spain. Sample material is recorded as cDNA or gDNA derived from T cells, B-cell-depleted T cells, or PBMCs.

This CDR3 is built from 16 residues. Germline lookup yields CDR1 SGHTA and CDR2 FQGNSA. V shed 7 bases and J shed 0 bases, with 16 bases lying between them. Authors' processing steps: How many nucleated cells were present was estimated from reference gene primer amplification. Sequenced by immunoSEQ multiplex PCR; TCRdb stores in-frame clones only, minus some. From that table come the V and J calls and clone size; the DNA was used to work out D and trimming. The data contain over 85,000 clones, over 60% of them singletons. The V call is TRBV7-2, the J call TRBJ1-3; weak D call: TRBD1 (6 bases). The sequenced sample was peripheral blood. This receptor was identified in a woman older than 75 with acute or convalescent COVID-19. CDR3 in DNA: TGTGCCAGCACCCGGGGGGCCGTAAACTCTGGAAACACCATATATTTT. This encodes CASTRGAVNSGNTIYF.